Included here is one TCR beta chain sequence, with context. It was with random hexamers that 0.5 to 1 ug RNA was reverse transcribed. Coverage of TCR beta CDR3 amplification by immunoSEQ multiplex PCR extended to 54 Vbeta and 13 Jbeta. MiXCR, applied by TCRdb to the immunoSEQ multiplex PCR reads, yields one record per CDR3 protein. The table records approximately 150,000 distinct CDR3 sequences, approximately 95% of them present only once. With 2 bases removed from V and 3 bases from J, the gap between germline ends came to 10 bases. The CDR3 covers 14 residues. The germline V gene has CDR1 MNHEY and CDR2 SVGAGI. This entry belongs to a study of CD8 T cells in Susac syndrome. TEMRA cells underwent FACS enrichment and CD8+ and CD4+ T cells underwent negative isolation.

J is TRBJ1-2 and V is TRBV6-5; unclear D gene. This receptor was identified in a human donor with multiple sclerosis. The sample taken for sequencing was CD4+ T cells from PBMCs. DNA of the CDR3: TGTGCCAGCAGTTACAGAGTCCGCGACTATGGCTACACCTTC. Amino acid sequence: CASSYRVRDYGYTF.